The 10 T cell receptor beta chains listed next were all sequenced from one sample in a study of T cells in localized non-small cell lung cancer (dated by TCRdb to the early 2020s). The library was made by the immunoSEQ multiplex PCR assay. TCRdb retrieved this table from immuneACCESS and kept in-frame rearrangements only. Not all clones are present; in checked studies, unresolved V genes account for under half, and no reason is known for the remainder. This sample has approximately 43,000 clones in its table, and roughly nine tenths of those were observed once. The ten most abundant clones make up roughly 7.1% of the sample. The material sequenced was peripheral blood, taken before any cancer treatment. The receptor set was obtained from a woman aged 18-55 years with stage III lung adenocarcinoma.

This clone was observed once. The gene calls are TRBV4-2 and TRBJ2-5; 11 nucleotides line up with TRBD2. The CDR3 totals 15 residues. Germline V gene sequence: CDR1 LGHNA, CDR2 YNFKEQ. Trimming at V came to 4 bases and at J to 3 bases, leaving 4 bases not matched to a gene. CDR3 loop: CASSPGLAEEETQYF. The CDR3 DNA reads TGTGCCAGCAGCCCGGGACTAGCGGAGGAAGAGACCCAGTACTTC.

The chain carries TRBV5-1 and TRBJ1-6; D is ambiguous. The CDR3 totals 14 residues. Germline CDR1 reads SGHRS; CDR2 reads YFSETQ. With 0 bases removed from V and 4 bases from J, the gap between germline ends came to 5 bases. CDR3 sequence reads: CASSLVGYNSPLHF. The CDR3 region has the DNA TGCGCCAGCAGCTTGGTCGGGTATAATTCACCCCTCCACTTT.

The rearrangement joins TRBV9 to TRBJ1-2, with 8 nucleotides matching TRBD1. The CDR3 runs to 14 residues. Losses at the gene ends were 2 bases for V and 2 bases for J; bases not matched to a gene: 2. CDR1 SGDLS and CDR2 YYNGEE come from the germline V gene. The CDR3 coding sequence is TGTGCCAGCAGCGTTCGACAGGGGAACTATGGCTACACCTTC. Translation gives CASSVRQGNYGYTF.

The V gene is TRBV2, the J gene TRBJ2-7, with unresolved D. The V end lost 3 bases, the J end lost 5 bases, and 14 bases lay between the germline ends. Germline V gives CDR1 SNHLY, CDR2 FYNNEI. The CDR3 runs to 14 residues. CDR3 loop: CASSDLGDLHEQYF. The CDR3 nucleotides are TGTGCCAGCAGTGATCTAGGAGATCTACACGAGCAGTACTTC.

The rearrangement joins TRBV6-6 to TRBJ2-7; D is unclear. In germline, CDR1 is MNHNY, CDR2 SVGAGI (reference sequence). The CDR3 sequence is 13 residues long. Deletions cut 2 bases from V and 5 bases from J, with 10 bases between. CDR3 nucleotide sequence: TGTGCCAGCAGTTACCGACACACCGACGAGCAGTACTTC. This codes for CASSYRHTDEQYF.

The chain is built from TRBV19 and TRBJ1-5, with unresolved D. CDR1 is LNHDA, CDR2 SQIVND, per germline (reference sequence). Trimming removed 8 bases from V and 0 bases from J, with 14 bases in between. The CDR3 runs 15 residues. CDR3 loop: CASRNDRHSNQPQHF. CDR3 coding DNA: TGTGCCAGTCGAAACGACCGCCATAGCAATCAGCCCCAGCATTTT. Variable domain in full (rest from reference TRBV19 and TRBJ1-5): DGGITQSPKYLFRKEGQNVTLSCEQNLNHDAMYWYRQDPGQGLRLIYYSQIVNDFQKGDIAEGYSVSREKKESFPLTVTSAQKNPTAFYLCASRNDRHSNQPQHFGDGTRLSIL.

The V gene is TRBV2, the J gene TRBJ1-6, with D possibly matching TRBD1 (5 bases). Germline V lookup: CDR1 SNHLY, CDR2 FYNNEI. The CDR3 loop spans 14 amino acids. V lost 4 bases, J lost 5 bases, and 9 bases lay in between. The CDR3 region is CASSAGTHNSPLHF. CDR3 DNA: TGTGCCAGCAGTGCCGGGACGCATAATTCACCCCTCCACTTT.

This chain links TRBV27 with TRBJ1-1, with a possible D match to TRBD1 (6 bases). Germline lookup yields CDR1 MNHEY and CDR2 SMNVEV (reference sequence). The CDR3 runs 16 residues. Trimming removed 3 bases at V and 5 bases at J, with 19 bases between. The CDR3 reads CASSFTSGTMWTEAFF. CDR3 sequence (DNA): TGTGCCAGCAGTTTTACCTCCGGGACAATGTGGACTGAAGCTTTCTTT.

This clone came up once. The chain employs TRBV2 and TRBJ2-5, with 8 nucleotides matching TRBD1. CDR1 and CDR2 from the germline V gene are SNHLY and FYNNEI. The CDR3 is 19 residues long. V gave up 3 bases and J gave up 2 bases; unmatched junction bases: 17. In nucleotides, the CDR3 is TGTGCCAGCAGTGACTCAGCAGGGGGCGATTTTCGATTGCAAGAGACCCAGTACTTC. Translation: CASSDSAGGDFRLQETQYF.

V and J are TRBV2 and TRBJ1-1, with TRBD1 matching over 8 bases. With V trimmed by 8 bases and J by 2 bases, 4 bases remained unmatched. The CDR3 runs 13 residues. Germline-derived CDR1 and CDR2 are SNHLY and FYNNEI. The CDR3 protein is CASETGVNTEAFF. The DNA for the CDR3 is TGTGCCAGCGAGACAGGGGTTAACACTGAAGCTTTCTTT.